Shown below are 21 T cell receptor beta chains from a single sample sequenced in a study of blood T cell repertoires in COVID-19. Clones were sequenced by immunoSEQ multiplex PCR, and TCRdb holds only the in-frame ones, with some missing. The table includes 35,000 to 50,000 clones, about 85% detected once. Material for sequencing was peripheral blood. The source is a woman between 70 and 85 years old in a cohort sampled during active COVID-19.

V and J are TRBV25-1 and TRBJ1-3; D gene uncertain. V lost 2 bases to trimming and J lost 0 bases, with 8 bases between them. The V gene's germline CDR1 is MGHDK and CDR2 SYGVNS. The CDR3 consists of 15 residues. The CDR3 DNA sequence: TGTGCCAGCAGTGAAAACTACGACTCTGGAAACACCATATATTTT. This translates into CASSENYDSGNTIYF.

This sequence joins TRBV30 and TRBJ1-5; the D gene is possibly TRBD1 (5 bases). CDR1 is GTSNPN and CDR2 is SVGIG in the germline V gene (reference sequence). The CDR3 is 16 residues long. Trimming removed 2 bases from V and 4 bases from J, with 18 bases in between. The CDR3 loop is CAWSPNRGGGNQPQHF. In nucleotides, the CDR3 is TGTGCCTGGAGTCCCAATAGGGGAGGAGGAAATCAGCCCCAGCATTTT.

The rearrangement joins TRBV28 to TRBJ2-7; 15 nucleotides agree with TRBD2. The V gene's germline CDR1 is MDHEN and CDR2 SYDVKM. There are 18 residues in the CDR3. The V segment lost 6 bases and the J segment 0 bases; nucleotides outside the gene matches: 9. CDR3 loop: CASRVYRTSGRGSYEQYF. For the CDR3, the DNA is TGTGCCAGCAGGGTTTACAGGACTAGCGGGAGGGGCTCCTACGAGCAGTACTTC.

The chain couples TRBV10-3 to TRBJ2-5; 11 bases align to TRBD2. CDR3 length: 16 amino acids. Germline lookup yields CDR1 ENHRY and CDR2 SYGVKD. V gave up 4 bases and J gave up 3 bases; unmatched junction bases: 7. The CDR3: CAISAGTSGAKETQYF. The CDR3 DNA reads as TGTGCCATCAGTGCGGGGACTAGCGGAGCCAAAGAGACCCAGTACTTC.

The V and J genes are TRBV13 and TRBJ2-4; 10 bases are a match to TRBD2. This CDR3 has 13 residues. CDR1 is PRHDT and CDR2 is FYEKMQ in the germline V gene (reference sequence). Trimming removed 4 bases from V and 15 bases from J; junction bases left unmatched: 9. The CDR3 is CASSSESGRARYF. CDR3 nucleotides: TGTGCCAGCAGCTCCGAAAGCGGGAGGGCCCGGTACTTC.

The CDR3 loop is CASSFNGPQETQYF. CDR3 DNA: TGCGCCAGCAGCTTTAATGGGCCCCAAGAGACCCAGTACTTC. The gene calls are TRBV5-1 and TRBJ2-5; D gene unclear. From germline, CDR1 is SGHRS and CDR2 YFSETQ. The CDR3 runs 14 residues. Trimming pared 2 bases from V and 1 base from J, leaving 9 bases between.

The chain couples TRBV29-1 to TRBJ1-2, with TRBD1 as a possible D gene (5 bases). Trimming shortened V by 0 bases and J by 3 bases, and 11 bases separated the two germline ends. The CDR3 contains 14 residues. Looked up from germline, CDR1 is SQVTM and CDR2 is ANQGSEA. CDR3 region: CSVEDLLGDYGYTF. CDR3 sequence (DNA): TGCAGCGTTGAAGATCTGTTAGGGGACTATGGCTACACCTTC. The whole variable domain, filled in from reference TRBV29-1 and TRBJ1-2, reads SAVISQKPSRDICQRGTSLTIQCQVDSQVTMMFWYRQQPGQSLTLIATANQGSEATYESGFVIDKFPISRPNLTFSTLTVSNMSPEDSSIYLCSVEDLLGDYGYTFGSGTRLTVV.

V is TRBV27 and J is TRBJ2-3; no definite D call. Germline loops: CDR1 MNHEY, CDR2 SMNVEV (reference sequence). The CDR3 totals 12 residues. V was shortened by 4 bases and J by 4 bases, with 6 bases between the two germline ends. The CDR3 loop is CASSSQADTQYF. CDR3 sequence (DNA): TGTGCCAGCAGTTCCCAGGCAGATACGCAGTATTTT.

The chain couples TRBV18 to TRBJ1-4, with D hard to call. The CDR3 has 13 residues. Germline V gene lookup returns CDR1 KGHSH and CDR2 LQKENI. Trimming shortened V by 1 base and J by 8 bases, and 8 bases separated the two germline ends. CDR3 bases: TGTGCCAGCTCACCACGGGAGGACGAAAAACTGTTTTTT. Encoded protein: CASSPREDEKLFF.

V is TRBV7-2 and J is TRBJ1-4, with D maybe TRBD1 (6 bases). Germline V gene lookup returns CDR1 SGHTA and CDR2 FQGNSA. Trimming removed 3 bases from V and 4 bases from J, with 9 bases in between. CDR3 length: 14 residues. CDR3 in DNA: TGTGCCAGCAGCTTTGGGACACTTAATGAAAAACTGTTTTTT. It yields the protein CASSFGTLNEKLFF.

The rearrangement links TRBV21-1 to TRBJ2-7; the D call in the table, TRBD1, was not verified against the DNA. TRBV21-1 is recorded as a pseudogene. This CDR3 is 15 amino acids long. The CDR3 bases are TGTGCCAGCAGCAACCTCCGGACAGGGCCGGACGAGCAGTACTTC. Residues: CASSNLRTGPDEQYF.

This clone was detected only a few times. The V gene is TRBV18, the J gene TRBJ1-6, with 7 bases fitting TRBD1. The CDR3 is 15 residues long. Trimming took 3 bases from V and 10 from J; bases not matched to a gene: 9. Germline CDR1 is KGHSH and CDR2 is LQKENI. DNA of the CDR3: TGTGCCAGCTCACCGCTCTCGGGACAGTCATCACCCCTCCACTTT. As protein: CASSPLSGQSSPLHF.

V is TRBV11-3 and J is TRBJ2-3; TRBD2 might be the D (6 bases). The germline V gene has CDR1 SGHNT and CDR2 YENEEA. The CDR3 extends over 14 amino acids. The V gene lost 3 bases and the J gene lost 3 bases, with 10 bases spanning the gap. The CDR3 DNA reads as TGTGCCAGCAGCTTGGGACTCGTAACAGATACGCAGTATTTT. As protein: CASSLGLVTDTQYF.

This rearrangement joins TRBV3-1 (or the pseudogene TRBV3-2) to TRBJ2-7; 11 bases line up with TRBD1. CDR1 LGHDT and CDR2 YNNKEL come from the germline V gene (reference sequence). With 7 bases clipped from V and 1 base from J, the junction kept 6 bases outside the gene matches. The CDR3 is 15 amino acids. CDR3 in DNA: TGTGCCAGCACCTCCGGGACAGGGGGATCCTACGAGCAGTACTTC. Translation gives CASTSGTGGSYEQYF.

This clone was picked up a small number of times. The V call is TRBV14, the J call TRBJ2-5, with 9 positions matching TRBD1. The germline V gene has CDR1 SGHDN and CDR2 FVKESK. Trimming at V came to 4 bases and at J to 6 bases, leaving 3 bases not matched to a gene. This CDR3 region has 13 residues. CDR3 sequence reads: CASSPGTGQTQYF. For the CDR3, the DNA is TGTGCCAGCAGCCCGGGGACAGGGCAGACCCAGTACTTC.

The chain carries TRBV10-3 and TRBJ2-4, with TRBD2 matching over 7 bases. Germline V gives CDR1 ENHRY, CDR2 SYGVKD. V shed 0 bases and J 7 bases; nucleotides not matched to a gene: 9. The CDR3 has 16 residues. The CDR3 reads CAISESMTSGDNIQYF. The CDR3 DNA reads TGTGCCATCAGTGAGTCGATGACCAGCGGGGACAACATTCAGTACTTC.

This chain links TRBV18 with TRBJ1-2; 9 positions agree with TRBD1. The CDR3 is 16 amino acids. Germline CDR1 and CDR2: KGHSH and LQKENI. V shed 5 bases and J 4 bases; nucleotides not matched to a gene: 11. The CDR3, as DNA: TGTGCCAGCTCATCGATAACAGGGGGCGACGGCTATGGCTACACCTTC. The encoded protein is CASSSITGGDGYGYTF.

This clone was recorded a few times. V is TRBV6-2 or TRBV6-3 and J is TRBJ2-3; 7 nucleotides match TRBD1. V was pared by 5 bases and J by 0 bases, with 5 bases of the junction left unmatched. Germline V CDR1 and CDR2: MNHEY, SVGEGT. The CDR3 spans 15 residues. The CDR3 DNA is TGTGCCAGCAGTAACCGACAGGGTAGCACAGATACGCAGTATTTT. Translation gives CASSNRQGSTDTQYF.

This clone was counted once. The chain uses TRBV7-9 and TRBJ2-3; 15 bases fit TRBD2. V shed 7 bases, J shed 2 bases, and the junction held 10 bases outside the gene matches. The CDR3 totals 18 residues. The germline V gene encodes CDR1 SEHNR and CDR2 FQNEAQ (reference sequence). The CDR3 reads CASTRTSGRGTPTDTQYF. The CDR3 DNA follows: TGTGCCAGCACCCGGACTAGCGGGAGGGGGACACCCACAGATACGCAGTATTTT.

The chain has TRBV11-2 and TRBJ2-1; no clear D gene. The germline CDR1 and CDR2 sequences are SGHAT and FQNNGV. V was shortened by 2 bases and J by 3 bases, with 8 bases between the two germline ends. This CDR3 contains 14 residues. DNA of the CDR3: TGTGCCAGCAGCTTATTTTCGGTCTACAATGAGCAGTTCTTC. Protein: CASSLFSVYNEQFF.

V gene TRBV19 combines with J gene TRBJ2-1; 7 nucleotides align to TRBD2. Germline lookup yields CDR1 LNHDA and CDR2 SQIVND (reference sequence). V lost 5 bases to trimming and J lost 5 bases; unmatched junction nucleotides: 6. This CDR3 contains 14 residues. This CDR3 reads CASSGWGGNNEQFF. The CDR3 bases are TGTGCCAGTAGTGGGTGGGGGGGGAACAATGAGCAGTTCTTC.